A single sample is the source of the 15 T cell receptor beta chains below, sequenced in a study of T cell responses to AZD1222 COVID-19 vaccine. Here immunoSEQ multiplex PCR was the method, and the copy in TCRdb shows in-frame clones only, minus some. The sample carries over 110,000 clones, over 85% recorded once. This material consisted of peripheral blood, taken on day 0 of AZD1222 vaccination. These receptors originate from an adult in good health.

J is TRBJ2-2 and V is TRBV19; 7 bases align to TRBD2. The CDR3 covers 14 residues. The germline gives CDR1 LNHDA, CDR2 SQIVND (reference sequence). Trimming at V came to 5 bases and at J to 4 bases, leaving 4 bases not matched to a gene. CDR3 amino acids: CASSWREFTGELFF. CDR3 sequence (DNA): TGTGCCAGTAGTTGGCGGGAGTTCACCGGGGAGCTGTTTTTT.

The CDR3 loop is CASSAGYMNTEAFF. CDR3 sequence (DNA): TGCGCCAGCAGCGCAGGATACATGAACACTGAAGCTTTCTTT. V is TRBV5-1 and J is TRBJ1-1; D is uncertain. The CDR3 runs 14 residues. V was clipped by 4 bases and J by 0 bases, with 10 bases between them. CDR1 SGHRS and CDR2 YFSETQ come from the germline V gene.

This clone has only a few counts. The V gene is TRBV19, the J gene TRBJ1-4; D is possibly TRBD1 (6 bases). Germline V gives CDR1 LNHDA, CDR2 SQIVND (reference sequence). V shed 10 bases and J shed 4 bases, with 19 bases lying between them. CDR3 length: 15 amino acids. The CDR3 spells CATADGQNFNEKLFF. The CDR3 bases are TGTGCCACCGCGGACGGACAGAACTTTAATGAAAAACTGTTTTTT.

The genes are TRBV10-3 and TRBJ2-1; unclear D gene. The CDR3 consists of 13 residues. Germline V gene sequence: CDR1 ENHRY, CDR2 SYGVKD. Trimming took off 8 bases at V and 8 bases at J, with 16 bases between the two ends. The CDR3 region is CAISPEVRDEQFF. Written as DNA, the CDR3 is TGTGCCATCTCTCCAGAAGTAAGGGATGAGCAGTTCTTC.

This chain links TRBV6-5 with TRBJ2-7; possibly TRBD1 for D (6 bases). V was clipped by 8 bases and J by 7 bases, with 15 bases between them. From germline, CDR1 is MNHEY and CDR2 SVGAGI. The CDR3 has 12 amino acids. In DNA form, the CDR3 reads TGTGCCAGCGGACAGTTAATGGGGGAGCAGTACTTC. This sequence encodes CASGQLMGEQYF.

This chain uses TRBV7-2 with TRBJ1-2; D is possibly TRBD1 (5 bases). Per germline, CDR1 SGHTA and CDR2 FQGNSA. Trimming shortened V by 2 bases and J by 5 bases, and 15 bases separated the two germline ends. CDR3 length equals 15 residues. In DNA form, the CDR3 reads TGTGCCAGCAGCTTACTTGGGGGAGACATTTATGGCTACACCTTC. Protein sequence: CASSLLGGDIYGYTF.

V and J are TRBV7-2 and TRBJ2-7, with 8 bases fitting TRBD2. The length of the CDR3 is 15 residues. V was clipped by 5 bases and J by 5 bases; unmatched bases: 11. Germline lookup yields CDR1 SGHTA and CDR2 FQGNSA. The CDR3 here is CASSVPGLGFDEQYF. The CDR3 region has the DNA TGTGCCAGCAGCGTGCCGGGACTAGGTTTTGACGAGCAGTACTTC. Filled out from reference TRBV7-2 and TRBJ2-7, the complete variable domain reads GAGVSQSPSNKVTEKGKDVELRCDPISGHTALYWYRQSLGQGLEFLIYFQGNSAPDKSGLPSDRFSAERTGGSVSTLTIQRTQQEDSAVYLCASSVPGLGFDEQYFGPGTRLTVT.

V usage is TRBV30 and J usage is TRBJ2-7; a possible D gene is TRBD2 (5 bases). Looked up from germline, CDR1 is GTSNPN and CDR2 is SVGIG (reference sequence). Trimming cost V 2 bases and J 2 bases, with 10 bases left between them. This CDR3 has 13 amino acids. The CDR3 sequence is CAWSKGSAYEQYF. DNA of the CDR3: TGTGCCTGGAGTAAGGGTAGCGCCTACGAGCAGTACTTC.

The rearrangement links TRBV6-5 to TRBJ1-4; D is ambiguous. The CDR3 runs 13 residues. The V gene's germline CDR1 is MNHEY and CDR2 SVGAGI. Deletions cut 2 bases from V and 10 bases from J, with 11 bases between. This CDR3 reads CASSYATWGKLFF. Here the CDR3 DNA reads TGTGCCAGCAGTTACGCGACCTGGGGAAAACTGTTTTTT.

The genes are TRBV11-3 and TRBJ2-7; D is possibly TRBD2 (5 bases). Trimming took 5 bases from V and 2 from J, leaving 13 bases between them. The germline V gene encodes CDR1 SGHNT and CDR2 YENEEA. This CDR3 spans 14 amino acids. The CDR3 loop is CASSRYAGTYEQYF. CDR3 in DNA: TGTGCCAGCAGCAGGTACGCGGGCACCTACGAGCAGTACTTC.

The chain uses TRBV4-2 and TRBJ2-3; 8 nucleotides match TRBD2. Germline CDR1 and CDR2: LGHNA and YNFKEQ. The ends lost 2 bases at V and 4 bases at J; junction bases unmatched: 8. The CDR3 extends over 16 amino acids. Here the CDR3 DNA reads TGTGCCAGCAGCCAACGGGGGGGGAGTAGCGCAGATACGCAGTATTTT. This translates into CASSQRGGSSADTQYF.

For the CDR3, the DNA is TGCAGCGTTGCCCTGGAAAAGAAGACCCAGTACTTC. It translates to CSVALEKKTQYF. The rearrangement joins TRBV29-1 to TRBJ2-5; D is ambiguous. CDR1 is SQVTM and CDR2 is ANQGSEA in the germline V gene. V lost 4 bases and J lost 6, with 12 bases in between. CDR3 length: 12 residues.

This sequence joins TRBV28 and TRBJ1-4, with 10 bases lining up with TRBD1. The trim removed 5 bases at V and 8 bases at J, leaving 5 bases unmatched. The V gene's germline CDR1 is MDHEN and CDR2 SYDVKM. CDR3 length: 14 residues. CDR3 DNA sequence: TGTGCCAGCAGTCCCGGGACAGGGGTGGAAAAACTGTTTTTT. This codes for CASSPGTGVEKLFF.

The chain has TRBV30 and TRBJ1-1; D uncertain. Germline V gives CDR1 GTSNPN, CDR2 SVGIG (reference sequence). CDR3 length equals 10 residues. With 2 bases removed from V and 6 bases from J, the gap between germline ends came to 4 bases. CDR3 sequence (DNA): TGTGCCTGGAGTAGGTCTGAAGCTTTCTTT. Its protein product is CAWSRSEAFF.

The J gene is TRBJ2-1, the V gene TRBV5-1; maybe TRBD2 (5 bases). CDR3 length: 16 amino acids. Germline V gives CDR1 SGHRS, CDR2 YFSETQ. V was shortened by 3 bases and J by 7 bases, with 20 bases between the two germline ends. The CDR3 protein is CASSSELTGFGNEQFF. In nucleotides, the CDR3 is TGCGCCAGCAGCTCGGAACTCACGGGATTCGGGAATGAGCAGTTCTTC.